The 21 T cell receptor beta chains given below trace back to one sample, sequenced in a study of blood T cell repertoires in COVID-19. The method was immunoSEQ multiplex PCR; TCRdb's version includes in-frame clones alone and lacks a portion of them. Among about 260,000 clones listed, more than 80% were seen once. Material for sequencing was PBMCs or T cells enriched from blood (not recorded which). The origin of the receptors is a man over 45 who had been exposed to COVID-19.

V and J are TRBV27 and TRBJ2-3, with 8 nucleotides matching TRBD2. The J segment lost 5 bases and the V segment lost 4 bases, leaving 11 bases of the junction unmatched. The CDR3 sequence is 16 residues long. The germline gives CDR1 MNHEY, CDR2 SMNVEV (reference sequence). The CDR3 is CASSSGGRRGEDTQYF. The DNA of the CDR3 is TGTGCCAGCAGTTCGGGGGGGCGCCGAGGGGAAGATACGCAGTATTTT.

This sequence joins TRBV5-6 and TRBJ1-1; 10 nucleotides line up with TRBD1. V dropped 6 bases and J dropped 4; count of bases not matched to a gene: 9. The CDR3 sequence is 15 residues long. CDR1 and CDR2 from the germline V gene are SGHDT and YYEEEE. CDR3 amino acids: CASTLGQGSSTEAFF. As DNA, the CDR3 is TGTGCCAGCACTTTGGGACAGGGGAGTTCCACTGAAGCTTTCTTT.

V is TRBV28 and J is TRBJ2-4; 9 positions agree with TRBD2. The junction had 5 bases not matched to a gene; V was cut back by 2 bases and J by 6 bases. This CDR3 spans 15 amino acids. Per the germline V gene, CDR1 is MDHEN and CDR2 is SYDVKM. Here the CDR3 reads CASSLEREARNIQYF. Here the CDR3 DNA reads TGTGCCAGCAGTTTAGAGCGGGAGGCGAGAAACATTCAGTACTTC.

CDR3 sequence (DNA): TGTGCCAGCAGCCAAGGGGCATTCTATGGCTACACCTTC. Its translation: CASSQGAFYGYTF. V usage is TRBV7-9 and J usage is TRBJ1-2; D perhaps matches TRBD1 (5 bases). The CDR3 length is 13 residues. Between the trimmed V and J ends, which lost 5 bases and 4 bases, there was a span of 11 bases. Germline CDR1 is SEHNR and CDR2 is FQNEAQ (reference sequence).

This chain links TRBV7-6 with TRBJ1-5, with a tentative D call TRBD1 (6 bases). Trimming removed 3 bases at V and 3 bases at J, with 12 bases between. The CDR3 length is 15 residues. Germline V gene data show CDR1 as SGHVS and CDR2 as FNYEAQ. The CDR3 loop reads CASSLFTGNNQPQHF. DNA for the CDR3: TGTGCCAGCAGCTTGTTTACAGGGAACAATCAGCCCCAGCATTTT.

V is TRBV28 and J is TRBJ1-4, with a possible D match to TRBD1 (5 bases). The germline gives CDR1 MDHEN, CDR2 SYDVKM. The CDR3 is 18 amino acids. Trimming shortened V by 4 bases and J by 1 base, and 19 bases separated the two germline ends. The CDR3 coding sequence is TGTGCCAGCAGTTACTTCGCCGTGGGGGGAGAAACTAATGAAAAACTGTTTTTT. It is translated as CASSYFAVGGETNEKLFF.

J is TRBJ2-7 and V is TRBV2, with D perhaps matching TRBD2 (5 bases). Germline-derived CDR1 and CDR2 are SNHLY and FYNNEI. The CDR3 has 13 residues. Trimming cost V 2 bases and J 5 bases, with 10 bases left between them. DNA of the CDR3: TGTGCCAGCAGTGAACCCGGGGTACACGAGCAGTACGTC. Translating gives CASSEPGVHEQYV.

The genes are TRBV7-2 and TRBJ2-1, with TRBD2 identical over 14 bases. CDR3 length equals 15 residues. V lost 5 bases and J lost 7; bases outside the gene matches: 4. Germline V gene data show CDR1 as SGHTA and CDR2 as FQGNSA. This CDR3 reads CASSPGLAGANEQFF. The CDR3 DNA follows: TGTGCCAGCAGCCCGGGACTAGCGGGGGCTAATGAGCAGTTCTTC.

The chain joins TRBV6-1 to TRBJ1-3, with TRBD1 as a possible D gene (5 bases). Germline assignment: CDR1 MNHNS and CDR2 SASEGT. With 2 bases removed from V and 4 bases from J, the gap between germline ends came to 18 bases. This CDR3 has 17 amino acids. CDR3: CASSERGIRGSGNTIYF. Here the CDR3 DNA reads TGTGCCAGCAGTGAAAGGGGAATAAGGGGTTCGGGAAACACCATATATTTT.

The J gene is TRBJ1-2, the V gene TRBV12-5; TRBD1 matches 7 bases. The CDR3 is 12 amino acids. J lost 7 bases, V lost 2 bases, and 1 base had no gene match. The V gene's germline CDR1 is LGHNT and CDR2 FRNRAP. The CDR3 loop is CASGLRGLGYTF. The CDR3 DNA reads TGTGCTAGTGGTTTGAGGGGGCTTGGCTACACCTTC.

The CDR3 sequence is CAWSLPPLSSGNTIYF. The DNA for the CDR3 is TGTGCCTGGAGTCTTCCCCCTCTAAGCTCTGGAAACACCATATATTTT. The genes are TRBV30 and TRBJ1-3; D gene unclear. The CDR3 is 16 amino acids. Germline CDR1 and CDR2: GTSNPN and SVGIG (reference sequence). Trimming shortened V by 2 bases and J by 0 bases, and 14 bases separated the two germline ends.

The rearrangement links TRBV11-3 to TRBJ2-2; D gene unclear. From germline, CDR1 is SGHNT and CDR2 YENEEA. V lost 4 bases and J lost 7, with 19 bases in between. The CDR3 extends over 16 amino acids. The CDR3 spells CASSSPRGVRDGELFF. The CDR3, as DNA: TGTGCCAGCAGCTCCCCGCGCGGCGTGAGAGACGGGGAGCTGTTTTTT. The full variable domain, its missing parts supplied by reference TRBV11-3 and TRBJ2-2, is EAGVVQSPRYKIIEKKQPVAFWCNPISGHNTLYWYLQNLGQGPELLIRYENEEAVDDSQLPKDRFSAERLKGVDSTLKIQPAELGDSAVYLCASSSPRGVRDGELFFGEGSRLTVL.

This rearrangement joins TRBV27 to TRBJ2-5; no clear D. This CDR3 has 14 residues. Germline CDR1 MNHEY, CDR2 SMNVEV (reference sequence). Trimming took 2 bases from V and 5 from J, leaving 12 bases between them. In nucleotides, the CDR3 is TGTGCCAGCAGTTTAATCCTAGGCGCGGAGACCCAGTACTTC. Translating it yields CASSLILGAETQYF.

The gene calls are TRBV7-2 and TRBJ2-1, with 9 positions matching TRBD2. V gave up 1 base and J gave up 4 bases; unmatched junction bases: 2. Germline V gives CDR1 SGHTA, CDR2 FQGNSA. This CDR3 comprises 15 residues. The CDR3 DNA follows: TGTGCCAGCAGCTTAGGCCTAGCGGGGTACAATGAGCAGTTCTTC. This gives the protein CASSLGLAGYNEQFF. The full variable domain, completed using reference TRBV7-2 and TRBJ2-1, is GAGVSQSPSNKVTEKGKDVELRCDPISGHTALYWYRQSLGQGLEFLIYFQGNSAPDKSGLPSDRFSAERTGGSVSTLTIQRTQQEDSAVYLCASSLGLAGYNEQFFGPGTRLTVL.

The V call is TRBV10-2, the J call TRBJ2-2; a weak D match, TRBD2 (6 bases). In germline, CDR1 is WSHSY, CDR2 SAAADI. V lost 10 bases and J lost 0, with 15 bases in between. This CDR3 region has 15 residues. For the CDR3, the DNA is TGCGCCACAGGGTTTAGCGGACCGAACACCGGGGAGCTGTTTTTT. This encodes CATGFSGPNTGELFF.

The chain uses TRBV4-1 and TRBJ1-2; D unclear. V lost 4 bases and J 2 bases, leaving 11 bases between the germline ends. The germline CDR1 and CDR2 sequences are MGHRA and YSYEKL. The CDR3 runs 14 residues. The CDR3 region is CASSPRPENYGYTF. The CDR3 DNA sequence: TGCGCCAGCAGCCCTCGTCCTGAGAACTATGGCTACACCTTC.

J is TRBJ1-1 and V is TRBV18; tentatively, D is TRBD1 (6 bases). Per the germline V gene, CDR1 is KGHSH and CDR2 is LQKENI. V was pared by 3 bases and J by 2 bases, with 19 bases between. The CDR3 extends over 17 amino acids. This CDR3 is CASSPFIQTGTNTEAFF. CDR3 DNA sequence: TGTGCCAGCTCACCCTTCATCCAAACAGGGACCAACACTGAAGCTTTCTTT.

This clone turned up a few times. The V and J genes are TRBV30 and TRBJ1-6; 7 bases match TRBD1. The junction had 3 bases not matched to a gene; V was cut back by 1 base and J by 0 bases. Germline CDR1 is GTSNPN and CDR2 is SVGIG (reference sequence). CDR3 length: 16 amino acids. The CDR3 sequence is CAWSARDSSYNSPLHF. In DNA, the CDR3 is TGTGCCTGGAGTGCTAGGGACAGCTCCTATAATTCACCCCTCCACTTT.

This clone came up a few times. The CDR3 coding sequence is TGTGCCAGCACCCCGACAGCGAACACTGAAGCTTTCTTT. This translates into CASTPTANTEAFF. This chain links TRBV28 with TRBJ1-1, with a possible D match to TRBD1 (5 bases). Germline CDR1 is MDHEN and CDR2 is SYDVKM. V lost 7 bases and J 1 base, leaving 10 bases between the germline ends. This CDR3 has 13 residues.

This chain connects TRBV2 to TRBJ2-3; 10 nucleotides align to TRBD2. V dropped 4 bases and J dropped 5; count of bases not matched to a gene: 3. Per germline, CDR1 SNHLY and CDR2 FYNNEI. This CDR3 has 14 residues. The CDR3 sequence is CASSVSGGEDTQYF. CDR3 DNA sequence: TGTGCCAGCAGTGTCAGCGGGGGGGAAGATACGCAGTATTTT.

The chain carries TRBV20-1 and TRBJ2-1; TRBD2 matches 15 bases. With V trimmed by 3 bases and J by 4 bases, 4 bases remained unmatched. Germline V CDR1 and CDR2: DFQATT, SNEGSKA (reference sequence). The length of the CDR3 is 16 residues. The CDR3 region is CSASEGTSGRYNEQFF. The CDR3 nucleotides read TGCAGTGCTAGTGAAGGGACTAGCGGGAGGTACAATGAGCAGTTCTTC.